A single sample is the source of the 8 T cell receptor beta chains below, sequenced in a study of OX40 agonist ivuxolimab in advanced cancers. TCRdb's copy holds only in-frame clones and misses some; the assay was immunoSEQ multiplex PCR. The sample lists 75,000 to 80,000 clones, about 87% occurring once. The material sequenced was CD4+ or CD8+ T cells sorted from blood, taken in a trial of the OX40 agonist ivuxolimab. Source of these receptors: an adult with an advanced solid tumor such as melanoma, head and neck, liver or kidney cancer.

This chain links TRBV6-5 with TRBJ1-2; TRBD1 is a possible D gene (5 bases). CDR1 is MNHEY, CDR2 SVGAGI, per germline. This CDR3 has 12 amino acids. The ends were cut back, 5 bases at V and 5 bases at J, with 9 bases in the middle. This CDR3 reads CASSTGNYGYTF. CDR3 bases: TGTGCCAGCAGTACAGGAAATTATGGCTACACCTTC.

This rearrangement joins TRBV19 to TRBJ1-2; 8 bases line up with TRBD1. The V gene's germline CDR1 is LNHDA and CDR2 SQIVND (reference sequence). There are 16 residues in the CDR3. Trimming cost V 6 bases and J 2 bases; bases outside gene matches: 11. The CDR3 bases are TGTGCCAGTAGGGAACAGGGACAGGCCTTAAACTATGGCTACACCTTC. The encoded protein is CASREQGQALNYGYTF. The entire variable domain, with the rest obtained from reference TRBV19 and TRBJ1-2, is as follows: DGGITQSPKYLFRKEGQNVTLSCEQNLNHDAMYWYRQDPGQGLRLIYYSQIVNDFQKGDIAEGYSVSREKKESFPLTVTSAQKNPTAFYLCASREQGQALNYGYTFGSGTRLTVV.

This chain connects TRBV6-1 to TRBJ1-5; D call uncertain. The ends were cut back, 7 bases at V and 0 bases at J, with 13 bases in the middle. The CDR3 length is 15 residues. The V gene's germline CDR1 is MNHNS and CDR2 SASEGT. CDR3 in DNA: TGTGCCAGCACGGGAGTCCCAAATAGCAATCAGCCCCAGCATTTT. Its protein product is CASTGVPNSNQPQHF.

The rearrangement joins TRBV29-1 to TRBJ2-7, with D possibly TRBD2 on 5 matching bases. V shed 4 bases and J shed 0 bases, with 7 bases lying between them. This CDR3 spans 12 amino acids. The germline V gene encodes CDR1 SQVTM and CDR2 ANQGSEA. CDR3 sequence (DNA): TGCAGCGTTGCGGGGTACTCCTACGAGCAGTACTTC. Translating it yields CSVAGYSYEQYF.

The chain uses TRBV19 and TRBJ1-2; perhaps TRBD1 as D (6 bases). The germline CDR1 and CDR2 sequences are LNHDA and SQIVND (reference sequence). Trimming took off 5 bases at V and 0 bases at J, with 16 bases between the two ends. The CDR3 has 16 residues. The DNA for the CDR3 is TGTGCCAGTAGTGTCCGGGACAACTCACCTAACTATGGCTACACCTTC. This sequence encodes CASSVRDNSPNYGYTF.

The rearrangement uses TRBV2 and TRBJ1-5; D may be TRBD1 (5 bases). From germline, CDR1 is SNHLY and CDR2 FYNNEI. Trimming removed 7 bases from V and 4 bases from J, with 11 bases in between. The CDR3 has 13 residues. CDR3 amino acids: CASKGTLNQPQHF. The CDR3 coding sequence is TGTGCCAGCAAAGGGACTCTTAATCAGCCCCAGCATTTT.

The chain employs TRBV30 and TRBJ2-3, with D possibly being TRBD2 (5 bases). Trimming took off 3 bases at V and 1 base at J, with 11 bases between the two ends. Germline CDR1 reads GTSNPN; CDR2 reads SVGIG (reference sequence). This CDR3 comprises 14 residues. This CDR3 reads CAWSVSGGTDTQYF. The CDR3 DNA is TGTGCCTGGAGCGTAAGCGGAGGCACAGATACGCAGTATTTT.

V gene TRBV6-1 combines with J gene TRBJ2-1; maybe TRBD2 (5 bases). This CDR3 spans 15 amino acids. In germline, CDR1 is MNHNS, CDR2 SASEGT. Trimming pared 9 bases from V and 4 bases from J, leaving 19 bases between. CDR3 residues: CASGVRDPRYNEQFF. Here the CDR3 DNA reads TGTGCCAGTGGAGTCCGGGATCCGCGGTACAATGAGCAGTTCTTC.